The 22 T cell receptor beta chains listed next were all sequenced from one sample in a study of shared clonotypes between healthy human individuals. Profiled with immunoSEQ multiplex PCR; TCRdb holds only in-frame clones, not every one. Of roughly 2.5 million clones in the sample, roughly nine tenths are singletons; the top ten hold around 0.15%. What was sequenced was naive CD4+ T cells sorted from blood. Subset of the sample: CD45RA+ positively selected. The receptor set was obtained from a man younger than 35 in good health.

The rearrangement links TRBV27 to TRBJ1-4; D not resolved. The V end lost 8 bases, the J end lost 3 bases, and 19 bases lay between the germline ends. The CDR3 contains 16 residues. Germline CDR1 is MNHEY and CDR2 is SMNVEV (reference sequence). The CDR3 is CASRRLGAGPNEKLFF. CDR3 in DNA: TGTGCCAGCCGGCGGCTCGGAGCAGGTCCTAATGAAAAACTGTTTTTT.

The rearrangement uses TRBV14 and TRBJ2-5; perhaps TRBD2 as D (5 bases). V lost 1 base, J lost 7 bases, and 10 bases lay in between. The CDR3 extends over 13 amino acids. Germline lookup yields CDR1 SGHDN and CDR2 FVKESK. The CDR3 is CASSQGAAGTQYF. Here the CDR3 DNA reads TGTGCCAGCAGCCAAGGAGCGGCCGGGACCCAGTACTTC.

Details on this clone: Other nucleotide sequences from this sample produce the same CDR3. V is TRBV28 and J is TRBJ2-5; no definite D call. The CDR3 is 14 amino acids. Deletions cut 2 bases from V and 2 bases from J, with 9 bases between. Germline V gene data show CDR1 as MDHEN and CDR2 as SYDVKM. The CDR3 here is CASSLGLAQETQYF. CDR3 DNA: TGTGCCAGCAGTTTAGGGCTGGCTCAAGAGACCCAGTACTTC.

The gene calls are TRBV7-9 and TRBJ2-7; perhaps TRBD2 as D (5 bases). The CDR3 spans 15 residues. CDR1 is SEHNR, CDR2 FQNEAQ, per germline (reference sequence). V was shortened by 0 bases and J by 2 bases, with 11 bases between the two germline ends. The CDR3 region is CASSLATGLAYEQYF. The CDR3 coding sequence is TGTGCCAGCAGCTTAGCTACGGGATTAGCCTACGAGCAGTACTTC.

To note about this clone: This sample also contains other DNA sequences that code for the same CDR3. The gene calls are TRBV2 and TRBJ1-2; D call uncertain. Germline CDR1 and CDR2: SNHLY and FYNNEI. Trimming took 1 base from V and 2 from J, leaving 8 bases between them. This CDR3 comprises 14 residues. The chain's CDR3 is CASSEGRGNYGYTF. In nucleotides, the CDR3 is TGTGCCAGCAGTGAAGGCAGAGGCAACTATGGCTACACCTTC.

The V and J genes are TRBV5-1 and TRBJ2-2, with a possible D match to TRBD1 (5 bases). This CDR3 has 15 residues. CDR1 is SGHRS, CDR2 YFSETQ, per germline. Trimming shortened V by 0 bases and J by 7 bases, and 13 bases separated the two germline ends. DNA for the CDR3: TGCGCCAGCAGCTTGGGGCAGGGTGTTGGCGGGGAGCTGTTTTTT. This sequence encodes CASSLGQGVGGELFF.

V usage is TRBV28 and J usage is TRBJ1-2; D gene uncertain. The V gene lost 5 bases and the J gene lost 4 bases, with 11 bases spanning the gap. Germline V gene data show CDR1 as MDHEN and CDR2 as SYDVKM. CDR3 length: 13 residues. The CDR3 loop is CASSLGLPYGYTF. CDR3 nucleotides: TGTGCCAGCAGTCTGGGCCTCCCCTATGGCTACACCTTC.

With respect to this clone: Other DNA sequences in this sample translate to the same CDR3. The rearrangement joins TRBV5-1 to TRBJ2-2; D remains ambiguous. V was shortened by 0 bases and J by 6 bases, with 9 bases between the two germline ends. Germline V gives CDR1 SGHRS, CDR2 YFSETQ. The CDR3 runs 14 residues. CDR3 sequence reads: CASSLAGFPGELFF. The CDR3, as DNA: TGCGCCAGCAGCTTGGCCGGCTTCCCCGGGGAGCTGTTTTTT.

The chain employs TRBV7-9 and TRBJ2-3, with D hard to call. CDR3 size: 16 residues. CDR1 and CDR2 from the germline V gene are SEHNR and FQNEAQ (reference sequence). Trimming left V 5 bases short and J 0 bases short, with 15 bases between. CDR3 amino acids: CASSKAPAPSTDTQYF. The DNA for the CDR3 is TGTGCCAGCAGCAAGGCCCCGGCACCTAGCACAGATACGCAGTATTTT.

The chain employs TRBV5-6 and TRBJ1-1; the D gene is possibly TRBD1 (6 bases). The CDR3 is made up of 16 amino acids. Germline loops: CDR1 SGHDT, CDR2 YYEEEE. Trimming pared 1 base from V and 1 base from J, leaving 14 bases between. CDR3 sequence (DNA): TGTGCCAGCAGCTTGCAAGGGGGTTCCTGGAACACTGAAGCTTTCTTT. It yields the protein CASSLQGGSWNTEAFF. Together with reference TRBV5-6 and TRBJ1-1, the CDR3 gives the full variable domain: DAGVTQSPTHLIKTRGQQVTLRCSPKSGHDTVSWYQQALGQGPQFIFQYYEEEERQRGNFPDRFSGHQFPNYSSELNVNALLLGDSALYLCASSLQGGSWNTEAFFGQGTRLTVV.

As to this clone: In the same sample, other DNA sequences code for this CDR3. V gene TRBV18 combines with J gene TRBJ2-7; D is perhaps TRBD2 (5 bases). V lost 2 bases and J lost 6, with 8 bases in between. This CDR3 has 12 amino acids. The germline CDR1 and CDR2 sequences are KGHSH and LQKENI. The CDR3 DNA is TGTGCCAGCTCACCATACGGACTCGAGCAGTACTTC. As protein: CASSPYGLEQYF.

Here the CDR3 DNA reads TGTGCCAGCAGTGAAGGGACAGTCAGCAATCAGCCCCAGCATTTT. Amino acids: CASSEGTVSNQPQHF. The gene calls are TRBV2 and TRBJ1-5; weak D call: TRBD1 (6 bases). The CDR3 totals 15 residues. The V end lost 1 base, the J end lost 1 base, and 8 bases lay between the germline ends. Germline CDR1 SNHLY, CDR2 FYNNEI.

The genes are TRBV14 and TRBJ2-7, with 7 positions matching TRBD1. The germline V gene has CDR1 SGHDN and CDR2 FVKESK. The trim removed 4 bases at V and 2 bases at J, leaving 8 bases unmatched. This CDR3 is 15 amino acids long. Written as DNA, the CDR3 is TGTGCCAGCAGCCGCGCGACAGGGAGCACCTACGAGCAGTACTTC. Protein product: CASSRATGSTYEQYF.

J is TRBJ1-3 and V is TRBV6-1; D is possibly TRBD1 (5 bases). V gave up 9 bases and J gave up 0 bases, with 15 bases separating them. Germline lookup yields CDR1 MNHNS and CDR2 SASEGT. CDR3 size: 15 residues. Here the CDR3 reads CASSPGPTSGNTIYF. In DNA form, the CDR3 reads TGTGCCAGTTCGCCGGGACCAACCTCTGGAAACACCATATATTTT.

The rearrangement links TRBV5-1 to TRBJ2-1; D is possibly TRBD2 (5 bases). CDR3 length equals 15 residues. V lost 4 bases to trimming and J lost 8 bases, with 19 bases between them. Per germline, CDR1 SGHRS and CDR2 YFSETQ. The CDR3 loop is CASSLKAEALYEQFF. The CDR3 coding sequence is TGCGCCAGCAGCCTTAAGGCGGAGGCCCTCTATGAGCAGTTCTTC. Filled out from reference TRBV5-1 and TRBJ2-1, the complete variable domain reads KAGVTQTPRYLIKTRGQQVTLSCSPISGHRSVSWYQQTPGQGLQFLFEYFSETQRNKGNFPGRFSGRQFSNSRSEMNVSTLELGDSALYLCASSLKAEALYEQFFGPGTRLTVL.

This chain connects TRBV5-1 to TRBJ2-1; no clear D gene. Germline V gene sequence: CDR1 SGHRS, CDR2 YFSETQ. V lost 0 bases and J lost 6, with 10 bases in between. CDR3 length: 14 residues. In DNA form, the CDR3 reads TGCGCCAGCAGCTTGGCCGGTCCCCCCAATGAGCAGTTCTTC. It is translated as CASSLAGPPNEQFF.

The chain recombines TRBV28 with TRBJ2-7; D unresolved. The CDR3 spans 12 residues. The ends were cut back, 5 bases at V and 8 bases at J, with 13 bases in the middle. CDR1 is MDHEN, CDR2 SYDVKM, per germline. CDR3 bases: TGTGCCAGCAGTCCCCCAGAGTTTCAGCAGTACTTC. Its translation: CASSPPEFQQYF. Complete variable domain (other parts from reference TRBV28 and TRBJ2-7): DVKVTQSSRYLVKRTGEKVFLECVQDMDHENMFWYRQDPGLGLRLIYFSYDVKMKEKGDIPEGYSVSREKKERFSLILESASTNQTSMYLCASSPPEFQQYFGPGTRLTVT.

CDR3 loop: CASRVGAEQYF. CDR3 DNA: TGTGCCAGCAGGGTGGGGGCCGAGCAGTACTTC. This chain joins TRBV6-1 and TRBJ2-7, with D possibly being TRBD1 (6 bases). The CDR3 runs 11 residues. From germline, CDR1 is MNHNS and CDR2 SASEGT. V was cut by 6 bases and J by 6 bases, with 9 bases left in between.

The gene calls are TRBV29-1 and TRBJ1-2, with D unclear. CDR1 and CDR2 (germline): SQVTM, ANQGSEA. CDR3 length: 14 amino acids. V was clipped by 0 bases and J by 2 bases, with 10 bases between them. The CDR3 is CSVEEDLPNYGYTF. CDR3 bases: TGCAGCGTTGAAGAGGACTTGCCCAACTATGGCTACACCTTC.

The chain recombines TRBV4-1 with TRBJ1-3; no reliable D call. Germline CDR1 and CDR2: MGHRA and YSYEKL. The CDR3 runs 14 residues. V lost 2 bases and J lost 4, with 9 bases in between. The chain's CDR3 is CASSQIQGGNTIYF. The CDR3 bases are TGCGCCAGCAGCCAAATCCAAGGGGGAAACACCATATATTTT.

The chain links TRBV6-5 to TRBJ2-3; D gene uncertain. Deletions cut 3 bases from V and 1 base from J, with 8 bases between. From germline, CDR1 is MNHEY and CDR2 SVGAGI. The CDR3 covers 14 residues. CDR3 bases: TGTGCCAGCAGTTATCAGTTCGGCACAGATACGCAGTATTTT. Translating it yields CASSYQFGTDTQYF.

About this clone: Other nucleotide sequences from this sample produce the same CDR3. The chain recombines TRBV28 with TRBJ1-1; weak D call: TRBD1 (6 bases). Trimming shortened V by 2 bases and J by 2 bases, and 9 bases separated the two germline ends. The CDR3 loop spans 14 amino acids. The germline V gene encodes CDR1 MDHEN and CDR2 SYDVKM. CDR3 in DNA: TGTGCCAGCAGTTTACAGGGGTTAAACACTGAAGCTTTCTTT. Translating it yields CASSLQGLNTEAFF.